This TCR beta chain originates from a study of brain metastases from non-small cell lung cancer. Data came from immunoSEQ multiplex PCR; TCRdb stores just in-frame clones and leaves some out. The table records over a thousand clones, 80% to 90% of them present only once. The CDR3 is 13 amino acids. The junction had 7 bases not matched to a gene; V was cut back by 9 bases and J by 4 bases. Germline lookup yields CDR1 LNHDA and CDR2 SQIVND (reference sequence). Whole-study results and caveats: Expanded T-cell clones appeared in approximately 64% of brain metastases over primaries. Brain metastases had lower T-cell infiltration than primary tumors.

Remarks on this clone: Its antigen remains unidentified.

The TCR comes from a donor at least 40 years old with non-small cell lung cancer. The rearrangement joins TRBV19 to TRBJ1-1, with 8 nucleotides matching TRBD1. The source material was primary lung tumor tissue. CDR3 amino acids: CASGDRGGTEAFF. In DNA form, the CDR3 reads TGTGCCAGCGGAGACAGGGGTGGCACTGAAGCTTTCTTT.